The 13 T cell receptor beta chains below come from one sample, sequenced in a study of CD8 T cells in ankylosing spondylitis. TCRdb reprocessed the 5' RACE reads via MiXCR and lists one record per CDR3 protein. In the table there are under 450,000 distinct CDR3 sequences, more than 15% of which are singletons. What these receptors recognize is not known. The study's findings and limits: A motif in TCR beta, a set of seven to nine highly homologous variants, appeared characteristic of ankylosing spondylitis blood.

The sequencing sample was made of blood, either unsorted or a sorted T cell fraction (not recorded which). Every receptor here comes from a male donor with ankylosing spondylitis.

Written as DNA, the CDR3 is TGTGCCACCAGTGATCACAGACGGCTCCAAGAGACCCAGTACTTC. Its protein is CATSDHRRLQETQYF. The chain uses TRBV24-1 and TRBJ2-5; D unclear. Per germline, CDR1 KGHDR and CDR2 SFDVKD. The length of the CDR3 is 15 residues. V lost 3 bases and J 1 base, leaving 11 bases between the germline ends.

This clonotype appeared a few times. This chain uses TRBV20-1 with TRBJ2-7; D is unclear. Per germline, CDR1 DFQATT and CDR2 SNEGSKA (reference sequence). With 6 bases removed from V and 5 bases from J, the gap between germline ends came to 14 bases. CDR3 size: 12 residues. In DNA, the CDR3 is TGCAGTGCCGGTCCTCTTAGGGACGAGCAGTACTTC. It encodes CSAGPLRDEQYF.

The chain combines TRBV5-1 with TRBJ2-5, with TRBD1 identical over 12 bases. With V trimmed by 3 bases and J by 5 bases, 5 bases remained unmatched. The germline CDR1 and CDR2 sequences are SGHRS and YFSETQ. The CDR3 runs to 15 residues. For the CDR3, the DNA is TGCGCCAGCAGCTGGACGGGACAGGGGGCTGAGACCCAGTACTTC. It translates to CASSWTGQGAETQYF.

This chain connects TRBV10-3 to TRBJ1-6; 7 bases are shared with TRBD1. Germline loops: CDR1 ENHRY, CDR2 SYGVKD. V trimming: 6 bases; J trimming: 5 bases; junction bases outside the gene matches: 13. The CDR3 is 17 amino acids. CDR3 region: CAIRATTGTDHNSPLHF. The CDR3 DNA reads as TGTGCCATCAGAGCCACAACAGGGACAGATCATAATTCACCCCTCCACTTT.

This chain connects TRBV20-1 to TRBJ1-3; D might be TRBD1 (5 bases). Germline V gene lookup returns CDR1 DFQATT and CDR2 SNEGSKA (reference sequence). The V end was cut by 6 bases, the J end by 0 bases, with 12 bases between. The CDR3 is made up of 14 amino acids. The CDR3 here is CSATDRSSGNTIYF. In nucleotides, the CDR3 is TGCAGTGCCACAGACAGAAGCTCTGGAAACACCATATATTTT.

This clonotype has more than one count but fewer than ten. The chain couples TRBV29-1 to TRBJ1-2; tentative D call: TRBD1 (6 bases). Germline assignment: CDR1 SQVTM and CDR2 ANQGSEA. The length of the CDR3 is 13 residues. V gave up 7 bases and J gave up 6 bases, with 18 bases separating them. CDR3 sequence (DNA): TGCAGCGCTACGAAAGGGGGAAAAGATGGCTACACCTTC. Amino acids: CSATKGGKDGYTF. Full variable domain (remainder filled in from reference TRBV29-1 and TRBJ1-2): SAVISQKPSRDICQRGTSLTIQCQVDSQVTMMFWYRQQPGQSLTLIATANQGSEATYESGFVIDKFPISRPNLTFSTLTVSNMSPEDSSIYLCSATKGGKDGYTFGSGTRLTVV.

This clonotype has more than one count but fewer than ten. The rearrangement links TRBV6-1 to TRBJ2-3; a weak D match, TRBD2 (5 bases). Trimming removed 7 bases at V and 5 bases at J, with 19 bases between. The CDR3 runs to 15 residues. Germline CDR1 and CDR2: MNHNS and SASEGT. CDR3 sequence reads: CASTPGVLGGDTQYF. The CDR3 DNA reads as TGTGCCAGCACTCCCGGGGTCTTAGGTGGAGATACGCAGTATTTT.

The chain joins TRBV7-2 to TRBJ1-2; TRBD1 agrees at 10 bases. The germline V gene has CDR1 SGHTA and CDR2 FQGNSA. The CDR3 consists of 16 residues. Germline trimming cut 2 bases from V and 4 bases from J; bases unmatched to any gene: 7. For the CDR3, the DNA is TGTGCCAGCAGCTTACAGACAGGGGGCGGGGTCTATGGCTACACCTTC. Its translation is CASSLQTGGGVYGYTF.

The genes are TRBV6-1 and TRBJ1-2, with 8 bases matching TRBD1. The junction had 11 bases not matched to a gene; V was cut back by 6 bases and J by 8 bases. Germline values: CDR1 MNHNS, CDR2 SASEGT. There are 14 residues in the CDR3. Here the CDR3 reads CASSRDRPLKGYTF. As DNA, the CDR3 is TGTGCCAGCAGCCGGGACAGGCCTCTTAAGGGCTACACCTTC.

V and J are TRBV12-3 or TRBV12-4 and TRBJ1-4; D may be TRBD1 (6 bases). The CDR3 contains 15 residues. Trimming pared 1 base from V and 10 bases from J, leaving 16 bases between. CDR3 sequence reads: CASSLGGQGPGKLFF. The CDR3 region has the DNA TGTGCCAGCAGTTTAGGGGGGCAGGGCCCGGGAAAACTGTTTTTT.

The chain combines TRBV28 with TRBJ2-7; 8 nucleotides line up with TRBD2. V lost 3 bases to trimming and J lost 3 bases; unmatched junction nucleotides: 1. This CDR3 region has 13 residues. Germline V gene lookup returns CDR1 MDHEN and CDR2 SYDVKM. The CDR3 loop reads CASSFSGIYEQYF. The CDR3 nucleotides are TGTGCCAGCAGTTTTAGCGGGATCTACGAGCAGTACTTC.

The chain carries TRBV2 and TRBJ2-3, with 8 bases fitting TRBD2. This CDR3 comprises 15 residues. The V gene's germline CDR1 is SNHLY and CDR2 FYNNEI. V lost 6 bases, J lost 1 base, and 6 bases stayed unmatched. In DNA, the CDR3 is TGTGCCAGCAGGCAAGCGGGAGTCGGCACAGATACGCAGTATTTT. Translation: CASRQAGVGTDTQYF. The full variable domain, its missing parts supplied by reference TRBV2 and TRBJ2-3, is EPEVTQTPSHQVTQMGQEVILRCVPISNHLYFYWYRQILGQKVEFLVSFYNNEISEKSEIFDDQFSVERPDGSNFTLKIRSTKLEDSAMYFCASRQAGVGTDTQYFGPGTRLTVL.

This clonotype has only a few counts. The V call is TRBV12-3 or TRBV12-4, the J call TRBJ2-2; D unclear. This CDR3 region has 16 residues. Trimming took 1 base from V and 0 from J, leaving 9 bases between them. The CDR3 here is CASSLGRGPNTGELFF. Here the CDR3 DNA reads TGTGCCAGCAGTTTAGGACGCGGTCCGAACACCGGGGAGCTGTTTTTT.